This is a list of T cell receptor beta chains from one sample in a study of blood T cell repertoires in COVID-19. Method: immunoSEQ multiplex PCR; TCRdb's copy keeps in-frame clones and lacks some. The top ten clones hold approximately 2% of a sample with 95,000 to 150,000 clones, about 93% of them seen once. Sequenced material: peripheral blood. These receptors were collected from a man aged 45-65 years with COVID-19, enrolled during active disease. Both conserved end residues are part of each CDR3. A D gene is named only where the DNA matches it firmly. Where a row states a size, it is once, few, many or the class of an expanded clone; other rows omit it.

14,NA,TRBJ2-3,TRBV19,NA,TGTGCCAGTAGTACGGGACACTCGGCAGATACGCAGTATTTT,CASSTGHSADTQYF
12,NA,TRBJ1-1,TRBV5-1,NA,TGCGCCAGCAGCTTGGTCTCAGGGGAAGCTTTCTTT,CASSLVSGEAFF
14,NA,TRBJ1-2,TRBV4-1,few,TGCGCCAGCAGCCAAGAAAGAGGAAACTATGGCTACACCTTC,CASSQERGNYGYTF
12,TRBD1,TRBJ1-3,TRBV11-2,NA,TGTGCCAGCAGCTCCACAGGGGGCACCATATATTTT,CASSSTGGTIYF
12,NA,TRBJ2-7,TRBV11-2,NA,TGTGCCAGCAGCGCGCAGGGCCACGAGCAGTACTTC,CASSAQGHEQYF
13,NA,TRBJ2-1,TRBV14,NA,TGTGCCAGCAGCCAAGTTTTCGACTCTGAGCAGTTCTTC,CASSQVFDSEQFF
16,TRBD2,TRBJ2-1,TRBV5-1,NA,TGCGCCAGCAGCTTGGAACTAGCGGGGGTACGCAATGAGCAGTTCTTC,CASSLELAGVRNEQFF
14,NA,TRBJ2-3,TRBV7-2,NA,TGTGCCAGCAGCGGACAGCTTGGCACAGATACGCAGTATTTT,CASSGQLGTDTQYF
13,NA,TRBJ2-7,TRBV6-6,NA,TGTGCCAGCTCCGGGGGCGGGAGCTACGAGCAGTACTTC,CASSGGGSYEQYF
15,TRBD1,TRBJ1-5,TRBV6-6,NA,TGTGCCAGCAGTTCGGGACAGGGGGATGCTCAGCCCCAGCATTTT,CASSSGQGDAQPQHF
20,TRBD1,TRBJ2-3,TRBV28,NA,TGTGCCAGCAGTTCCGGGGACAGGGGGCCCGTCTCCCGTCGCACAGATACGCAGTATTTT,CASSSGDRGPVSRRTDTQYF
13,TRBD1,TRBJ1-2,TRBV3-1/TRBV3-2,once,TGTGCCAGCAGCCCAGACAGGGGCTCTGGCTACACCTTC,CASSPDRGSGYTF
14,NA,TRBJ2-7,TRBV28,once,TGTGCCAGCAGTTTAACAGGGATCTCCTACGAGCAGTACTTC,CASSLTGISYEQYF
15,NA,TRBJ2-5,TRBV28,NA,TGTGCCAGCAGTATCTCAGGACAGGGAGGGGAGACCCAGTACTTC,CASSISGQGGETQYF
15,NA,TRBJ2-5,TRBV23-1,NA,TGCGCCAGCAGTCAATCCCAGCTAGTGGCGGAGACCCAGTACTTC,CASSQSQLVAETQYF
14,TRBD1,TRBJ1-1,TRBV5-1,NA,TGCGCCAGCAGCTTTAACAGGGGGGGCACTGAAGCTTTCTTT,CASSFNRGGTEAFF